Listed below are T cell receptor beta chains from one sample, sequenced in a study of blood T cell repertoires in COVID-19. Sequenced by immunoSEQ multiplex PCR; TCRdb stores in-frame clones only, minus some. The sample holds over 130,000 clones, 84% seen once. The sequenced sample was peripheral blood. Receptor source: a man in his 70s with acute or convalescent COVID-19. Both conserved end residues are trimmed from each CDR3. Each record gives: J gene, clone size, V gene, CDR3 protein. Some rows mark clone size as missing; the rest say once, few, many or name a class of expanded clone.

>TRBJ1-4|-|TRBV10-1
ASSRGQGGKLF
>TRBJ2-1|-|TRBV28
ASSLRQGSYNEQF
>TRBJ2-2|-|TRBV7-9
ASSSRQAPTNTGELF
>TRBJ1-4|-|TRBV11-2
ASSLGTADEKLF
>TRBJ1-2|-|TRBV19
ASIPAGQGMNYGYT
>TRBJ1-1|-|TRBV21-1
ANPRGRIGQGTKNTEAF
>TRBJ2-1|few|TRBV19
ASNPSGREEQF
>TRBJ2-2|-|TRBV10-3
AISESWGQGAPGELF
>TRBJ1-2|-|TRBV9
ASKRDTSGYGYT
>TRBJ1-6|once|TRBV28
ASDRADRRSPLH
>TRBJ2-7|-|TRBV2
ASSHLPGAPGEQY
>TRBJ2-3|-|TRBV5-1
ASSLQGSLSTDTQY
>TRBJ2-1|few|TRBV11-2
ASSLGTSGNSEQF
>TRBJ2-7|-|TRBV25-1
ASSEFAGGYEQY